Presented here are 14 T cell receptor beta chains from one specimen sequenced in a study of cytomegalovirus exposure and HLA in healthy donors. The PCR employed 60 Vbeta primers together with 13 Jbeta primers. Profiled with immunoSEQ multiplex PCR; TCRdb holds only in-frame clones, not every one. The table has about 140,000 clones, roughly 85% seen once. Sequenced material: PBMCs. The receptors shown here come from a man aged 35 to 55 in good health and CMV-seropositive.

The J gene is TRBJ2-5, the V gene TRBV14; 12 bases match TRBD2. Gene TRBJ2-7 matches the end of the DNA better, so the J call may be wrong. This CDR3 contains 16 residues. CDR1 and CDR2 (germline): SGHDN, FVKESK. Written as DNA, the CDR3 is TGTGCCAGCAGCCAGGACTGGACTAGCGGGGCCTACGAGCAGTACTTC. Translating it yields CASSQDWTSGAYEQYF.

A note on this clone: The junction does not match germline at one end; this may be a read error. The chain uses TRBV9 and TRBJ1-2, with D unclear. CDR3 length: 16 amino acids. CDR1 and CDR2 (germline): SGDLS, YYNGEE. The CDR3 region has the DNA TGTGCCAGCAGCGTAGGACTAGCGGGAGAGGTTGAAGGCTACGCCTTC. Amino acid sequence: CASSVGLAGEVEGYAF.

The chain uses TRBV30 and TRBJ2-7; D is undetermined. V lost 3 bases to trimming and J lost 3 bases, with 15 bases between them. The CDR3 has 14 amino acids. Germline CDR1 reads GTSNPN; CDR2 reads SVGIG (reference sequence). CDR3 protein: CAWSESGVYYEQYF. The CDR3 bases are TGTGCCTGGAGCGAATCTGGTGTCTACTACGAGCAGTACTTC.

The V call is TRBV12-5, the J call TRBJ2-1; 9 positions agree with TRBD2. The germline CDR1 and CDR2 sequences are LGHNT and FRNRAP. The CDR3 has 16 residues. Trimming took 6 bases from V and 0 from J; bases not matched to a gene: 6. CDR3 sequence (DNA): TGTGCTAGTGGACGTAGGACTAGCGCCTCCTACAATGAGCAGTTCTTC. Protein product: CASGRRTSASYNEQFF.

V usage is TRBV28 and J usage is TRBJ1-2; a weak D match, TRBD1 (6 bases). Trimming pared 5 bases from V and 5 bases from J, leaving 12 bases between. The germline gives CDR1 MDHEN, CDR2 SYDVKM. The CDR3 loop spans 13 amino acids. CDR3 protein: CASSLQGGYGYTF. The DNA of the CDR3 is TGTGCCAGCAGTCTACAGGGTGGGTATGGCTACACCTTC.

In nucleotides, the CDR3 is TGCGCCAGCAGCCAAGTAGGCAGGACTCGTAACTATGGCTACACCTTC. This sequence encodes CASSQVGRTRNYGYTF. J is TRBJ1-2 and V is TRBV4-1; D unresolved. The CDR3 spans 16 residues. V was cut by 1 base and J by 1 base, with 13 bases left in between. Germline assignment: CDR1 MGHRA and CDR2 YSYEKL.

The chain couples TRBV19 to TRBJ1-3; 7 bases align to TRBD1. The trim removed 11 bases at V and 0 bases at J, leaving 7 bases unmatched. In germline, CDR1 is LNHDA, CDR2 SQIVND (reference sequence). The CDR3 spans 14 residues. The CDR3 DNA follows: TGTGCCTGCAAAAGGACAGGCTCTGGAAACACCATATATTTT. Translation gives CACKRTGSGNTIYF.

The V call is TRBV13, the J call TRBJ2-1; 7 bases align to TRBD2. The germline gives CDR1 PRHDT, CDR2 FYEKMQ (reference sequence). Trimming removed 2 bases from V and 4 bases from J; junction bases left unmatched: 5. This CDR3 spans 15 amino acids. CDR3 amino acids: CASSLFGGGYNEQFF. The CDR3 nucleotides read TGTGCCAGCAGCTTATTTGGCGGGGGATACAATGAGCAGTTCTTC. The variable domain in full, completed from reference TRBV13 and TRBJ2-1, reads AAGVIQSPRHLIKEKRETATLKCYPIPRHDTVYWYQQGPGQDPQFLISFYEKMQSDKGSIPDRFSAQQFSDYHSELNMSSLELGDSALYFCASSLFGGGYNEQFFGPGTRLTVL.

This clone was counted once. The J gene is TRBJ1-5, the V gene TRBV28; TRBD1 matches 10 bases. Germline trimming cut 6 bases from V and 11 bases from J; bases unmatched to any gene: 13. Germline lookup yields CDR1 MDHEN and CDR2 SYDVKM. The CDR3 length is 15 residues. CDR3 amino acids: CASRRPGQGKKAQHF. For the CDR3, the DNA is TGTGCCAGCAGGAGACCGGGACAGGGGAAGAAGGCCCAGCATTTT.

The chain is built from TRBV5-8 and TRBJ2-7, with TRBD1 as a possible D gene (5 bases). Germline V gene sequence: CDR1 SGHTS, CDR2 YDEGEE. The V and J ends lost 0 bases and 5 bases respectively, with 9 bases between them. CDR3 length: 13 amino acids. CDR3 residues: CASSLGRANEQYF. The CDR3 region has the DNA TGTGCCAGCAGCTTGGGCAGGGCCAACGAGCAGTACTTC.

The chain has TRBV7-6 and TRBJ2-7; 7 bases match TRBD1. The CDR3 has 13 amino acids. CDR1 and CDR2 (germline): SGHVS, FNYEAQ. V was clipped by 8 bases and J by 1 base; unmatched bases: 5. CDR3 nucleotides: TGTGCCAGCTCCGGGACAGCTTCCTACGAGCAGTACTTC. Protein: CASSGTASYEQYF. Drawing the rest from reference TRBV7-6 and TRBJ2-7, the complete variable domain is GAGVSQSPRYKVTKRGQDVALRCDPISGHVSLYWYRQALGQGPEFLTYFNYEAQQDKSGLPNDRFSAERPEGSISTLTIQRTEQRDSAMYRCASSGTASYEQYFGPGTRLTVT.

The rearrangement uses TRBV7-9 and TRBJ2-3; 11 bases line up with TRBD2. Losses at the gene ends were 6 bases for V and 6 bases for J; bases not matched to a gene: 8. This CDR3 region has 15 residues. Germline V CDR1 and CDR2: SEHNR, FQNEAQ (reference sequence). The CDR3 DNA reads TGTGCCAGCAGTTATAGCGGGAGGGCCGTTGATACGCAGTATTTT. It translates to CASSYSGRAVDTQYF.

CDR3 residues: CASSVGGGTAYTQYF. The CDR3 bases are TGTGCCAGCAGCGTAGGCGGTGGGACAGCCTATACGCAGTATTTT. V usage is TRBV9 and J usage is TRBJ2-3; 7 bases are a match to TRBD1. Trimming at V came to 0 bases and at J to 7 bases, leaving 8 bases not matched to a gene. The germline gives CDR1 SGDLS, CDR2 YYNGEE. The CDR3 is 15 amino acids.

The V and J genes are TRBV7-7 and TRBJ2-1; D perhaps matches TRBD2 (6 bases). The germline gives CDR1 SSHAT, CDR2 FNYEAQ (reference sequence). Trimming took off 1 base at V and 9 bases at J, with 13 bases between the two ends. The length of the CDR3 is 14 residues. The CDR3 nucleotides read TGTGCCAGCAGCTTAGTCGGGAGTCTCGGTGAGCAGTTCTTC. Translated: CASSLVGSLGEQFF.